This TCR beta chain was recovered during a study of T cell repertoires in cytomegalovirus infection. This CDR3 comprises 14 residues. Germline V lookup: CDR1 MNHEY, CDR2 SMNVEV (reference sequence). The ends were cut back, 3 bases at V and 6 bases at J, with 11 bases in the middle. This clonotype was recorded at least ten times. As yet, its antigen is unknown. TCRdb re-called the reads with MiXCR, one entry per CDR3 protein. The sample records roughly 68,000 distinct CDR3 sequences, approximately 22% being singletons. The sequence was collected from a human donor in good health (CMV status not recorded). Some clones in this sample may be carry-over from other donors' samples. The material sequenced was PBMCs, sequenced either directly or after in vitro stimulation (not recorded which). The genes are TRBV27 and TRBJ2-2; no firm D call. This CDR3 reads CASSLGSSPGELFF. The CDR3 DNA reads TGTGCCAGCAGTTTGGGAAGTAGTCCCGGGGAGCTGTTTTTT.